Shown below are 4 T cell receptor beta chains from a single sample sequenced in a study of technical replicates of blood from a handful of donors. Profiled with immunoSEQ multiplex PCR; TCRdb holds only in-frame clones, not every one. The sample holds about 73,000 clones, just over 90% seen once. The sample was T cells isolated from PBMCs. The receptors shown here come from a human donor in good health.

The chain uses TRBV27 and TRBJ1-5; D is ambiguous. Looked up from germline, CDR1 is MNHEY and CDR2 is SMNVEV (reference sequence). Trimming cost V 3 bases and J 5 bases, with 8 bases left between them. This CDR3 contains 13 residues. The CDR3 sequence is CASSFGGYQPQHF. CDR3 nucleotides: TGTGCCAGCAGTTTCGGAGGATATCAGCCCCAGCATTTT.

CDR3 amino acids: CAWRSDFYEQYF. DNA of the CDR3: TGTGCCTGGAGGTCAGATTTCTACGAGCAGTACTTC. The chain recombines TRBV30 with TRBJ2-7; D remains unclear. Looked up from germline, CDR1 is GTSNPN and CDR2 is SVGIG (reference sequence). Between the trimmed V and J ends, which lost 3 bases and 3 bases, there was a span of 9 bases. This CDR3 has 12 amino acids.

This chain joins TRBV9 and TRBJ2-1, with 9 bases matching TRBD2. The CDR3 covers 17 residues. Germline-derived CDR1 and CDR2 are SGDLS and YYNGEE. Trimming took 3 bases from V and 8 from J; bases not matched to a gene: 15. In DNA, the CDR3 is TGTGCCAGCAGCGCCCGTAGCGGGAGAGGGCTCGGCGATGAGCAGTTCTTC. This encodes CASSARSGRGLGDEQFF.

The gene calls are TRBV6-5 and TRBJ2-7; TRBD1 matches 7 bases. Germline CDR1 and CDR2: MNHEY and SVGAGI. With V trimmed by 0 bases and J by 4 bases, 3 bases remained unmatched. The CDR3 covers 14 residues. CDR3 nucleotide sequence: TGTGCCAGCAGTTACTCCTTGGGACAGTACGAGCAGTACTTC. This sequence encodes CASSYSLGQYEQYF.